This TCR beta chain comes out of a study of blood T cell repertoires in COVID-19. Study at large: T cells, B-cell-depleted T cells, or PBMCs provided the cDNA or gDNA that served as material.

Libraries were prepared by immunoSEQ multiplex PCR; TCRdb keeps only in-frame clonotypes and omits some of them. This table holds around 260,000 clones, approximately 85% found once. Study members were between roughly 18 and 100 years old and lived in roughly 24 US regions. Cohort allocation depended upon clinical history that participants reported. In Cohort 3, a recovered donor had either two negative PCRs, clearance, or symptom resolution. From germline, CDR1 is SGHDT and CDR2 YYEEEE. The CDR3 contains 15 residues. V dropped 2 bases and J dropped 2 bases, with 14 bases sitting between them. This clone was counted once.

What was sequenced was PBMCs or T cells enriched from blood (not recorded which). The chain carries TRBV5-6 and TRBJ2-7, with a tentative D call TRBD2 (6 bases). This clonotype was obtained from a woman younger than 45 who had recovered from COVID-19. This chain's CDR3 is CASSFGGTQAYEQYF. In DNA, the CDR3 is TGTGCCAGCAGCTTTGGCGGGACTCAAGCCTACGAGCAGTACTTC.